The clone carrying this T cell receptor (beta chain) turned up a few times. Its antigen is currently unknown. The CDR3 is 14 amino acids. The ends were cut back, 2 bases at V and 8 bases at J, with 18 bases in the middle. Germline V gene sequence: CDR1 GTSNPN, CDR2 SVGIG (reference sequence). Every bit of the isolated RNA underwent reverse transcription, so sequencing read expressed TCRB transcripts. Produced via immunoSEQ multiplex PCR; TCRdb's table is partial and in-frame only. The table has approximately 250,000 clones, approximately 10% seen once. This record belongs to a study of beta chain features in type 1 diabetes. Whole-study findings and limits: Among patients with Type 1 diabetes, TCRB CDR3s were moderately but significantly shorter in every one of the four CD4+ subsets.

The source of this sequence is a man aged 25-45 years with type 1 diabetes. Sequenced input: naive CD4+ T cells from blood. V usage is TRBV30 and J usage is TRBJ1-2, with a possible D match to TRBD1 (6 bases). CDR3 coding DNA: TGTGCCTGGAGTCGGGACACCAAACAAGGAGGCTACACCTTC. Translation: CAWSRDTKQGGYTF.